The sequence of this TCR beta chain was determined in a study of regulatory T cells in long-lasting Graves disease. Through Arm-PCR of CDR3 regions and iRepertoire HTBI primers, TCR beta libraries were built. TCRdb re-called the multiplex PCR reads with MiXCR, one entry per CDR3 protein. The sample shows about 560,000 distinct CDR3 sequences, about 16% of them seen only once. This clonotype was observed many times. The time point is: newly diagnosed GD, antithyroid drugs for less than 3 months. PBMC RNA served as the TCR library source. Deletions cut 1 base from V and 8 bases from J, with 5 bases between. This CDR3 has 12 amino acids. Per germline, CDR1 SGHVS and CDR2 FNYEAQ. This same sample was also taken into another study, of T cells in Graves' hyperthyroidism and ophthalmopathy. From that paper: With a duration under 2 months, the hyperthyroidism was newly diagnosed in patients aged 18 to 65.

The receptor was isolated from a man aged 18 to 30 with Graves disease. This chain joins TRBV7-6 and TRBJ1-4; D is unclear. Here the sequenced sample was peripheral blood mononuclear cells (PBMCs), taken at new diagnosis, from a patient treated with antithyroid drugs. The chain's CDR3 is CASSLGREKLFF. The CDR3 DNA follows: TGTGCCAGCAGCTTAGGTCGGGAAAAACTGTTTTTT. The full variable domain, with the rest looked up from reference TRBV7-6 and TRBJ1-4, is GAGVSQSPRYKVTKRGQDVALRCDPISGHVSLYWYRQALGQGPEFLTYFNYEAQQDKSGLPNDRFSAERPEGSISTLTIQRTEQRDSAMYRCASSLGREKLFFGSGTQLSVL.